This paragraph covers one T cell receptor beta chain sequence. Its target is not known. These data are taken from a study of cytomegalovirus exposure and HLA in healthy donors. The study, taken as a whole, reports: A later analysis showed that HLA-associated TCR beta chains had undergone more clonal expansion than equally common others.

PCR amplification relied on 60 Vbeta primers (plus 13 Jbeta primers). The repertoire was sequenced with immunoSEQ multiplex PCR; TCRdb's copy has only in-frame clones and lacks some. The data show about 140,000 clones, 88% seen once. The sample taken for sequencing was PBMCs. The TCR sequence derives from a woman between 35 and 50 years old in good health and CMV-seronegative.

CDR3 DNA: TGTGCCAGCAGTTTGCAGGGGGCGAGGAATGAGCAGTTCTTC. This gives the protein CASSLQGARNEQFF. V is TRBV6-5 and J is TRBJ2-1; 8 nucleotides line up with TRBD1. This CDR3 region has 14 residues. Germline CDR1 is MNHEY and CDR2 is SVGAGI. The ends lost 4 bases at V and 7 bases at J; junction bases unmatched: 6.